The next 21 T cell receptor beta chains were all read from a single sample in a study of OX40 agonist ivuxolimab in advanced cancers. Profiled with immunoSEQ multiplex PCR; TCRdb holds only in-frame clones, not every one. In the table there are roughly 54,000 clones, approximately 84% of which are singletons. The sequencing used CD4+ or CD8+ T cells sorted from blood, collected in a trial of the OX40 agonist ivuxolimab. The origin of the receptors is an adult with an advanced solid tumor such as melanoma, head and neck, liver or kidney cancer.

The genes are TRBV28 and TRBJ2-7; TRBD1 agrees at 10 bases. In germline, CDR1 is MDHEN, CDR2 SYDVKM. Unmatched junction bases numbered 5, after V lost 5 bases and J lost 7 bases. CDR3 length: 13 residues. CDR3 nucleotide sequence: TGTGCCAGCAGTGTCTCGGACAGGGGGGAGCAGTACTTC. It yields the protein CASSVSDRGEQYF.

This chain connects TRBV13 to TRBJ2-1, with D possibly being TRBD1 or TRBD2 (5 bases each). The CDR3 has 13 residues. Germline V CDR1 and CDR2: PRHDT, FYEKMQ (reference sequence). V lost 5 bases and J lost 6, with 11 bases in between. CDR3 loop: CASSLGRTNEQFF. The CDR3 nucleotides are TGTGCCAGCAGCCTGGGACGGACCAATGAGCAGTTCTTC.

This chain uses TRBV7-2 with TRBJ2-1, with TRBD1 matching over 10 bases. The CDR3 loop spans 15 amino acids. Trimming cost V 4 bases and J 10 bases; bases outside gene matches: 10. From germline, CDR1 is SGHTA and CDR2 FQGNSA. CDR3 sequence reads: CASSSPGQGTAEQFF. The DNA for the CDR3 is TGTGCCAGCAGCTCACCGGGACAGGGGACTGCGGAGCAGTTCTTC.

The V call is TRBV5-4, the J call TRBJ1-2; D may be TRBD1 (5 bases). Trimming stripped 7 bases from V and 10 bases from J, with 17 bases between. The CDR3 totals 12 residues. CDR1 SGHNT and CDR2 YYREEE come from the germline V gene (reference sequence). DNA for the CDR3: TGTGCCAGCGCCTCGGGGGGGGTACCCTACACCTTC. Amino acid sequence: CASASGGVPYTF.

On this clone itself: Mismatch with germline at one junction end may stem from a read error. The genes are TRBV5-1 and TRBJ2-3; no firm D call. The germline V gene encodes CDR1 SGHRS and CDR2 YFSETQ. This CDR3 has 14 residues. In DNA, the CDR3 is TGTGCCAGCAGCCCGAGTCCGTCCACAGATACGCAGTATTTT. It yields the protein CASSPSPSTDTQYF.

V and J are TRBV7-2 and TRBJ2-7; 10 bases are shared with TRBD1. V shed 4 bases, J shed 9 bases, and the junction held 3 bases outside the gene matches. Germline V gives CDR1 SGHTA, CDR2 FQGNSA. This CDR3 is 12 amino acids long. CDR3 protein: CASSYRDRGQYF. For the CDR3, the DNA is TGTGCCAGCAGCTACCGGGACAGGGGGCAGTACTTC.

This clone appeared once. V usage is TRBV18 and J usage is TRBJ2-1; a possible D gene is TRBD2 (5 bases). Germline V gives CDR1 KGHSH, CDR2 LQKENI. Trimming cost V 6 bases and J 9 bases, with 27 bases left between them. This CDR3 has 17 amino acids. The CDR3 protein is CASSPRPVLPPRGEQFF. In DNA form, the CDR3 reads TGTGCCAGCTCCCCCCGCCCGGTACTCCCTCCCCGGGGTGAGCAGTTCTTC.

This chain uses TRBV10-3 with TRBJ2-1; no reliable D call. The CDR3 contains 11 residues. Germline CDR1 is ENHRY and CDR2 is SYGVKD. V shed 6 bases and J shed 5 bases, with 5 bases lying between them. CDR3 residues: CAIRGNNEQFF. The CDR3 DNA sequence: TGTGCCATCAGGGGAAACAATGAGCAGTTCTTC.

The V call is TRBV28, the J call TRBJ1-5, with D hard to call. Germline V gene data show CDR1 as MDHEN and CDR2 as SYDVKM. This CDR3 is 11 amino acids long. Between the trimmed V and J ends, which lost 2 bases and 4 bases, there was a span of 0 bases. The DNA of the CDR3 is TGTGCCAGCAGTTTAAATCAGCCCCAGCATTTT. Its translation: CASSLNQPQHF.

The chain recombines TRBV25-1 with TRBJ1-4; D uncertain. Germline lookup yields CDR1 MGHDK and CDR2 SYGVNS. The CDR3 runs to 15 residues. The V end was cut by 3 bases, the J end by 0 bases, with 8 bases between. The CDR3 loop is CASSDWATTNEKLFF. CDR3 bases: TGTGCCAGCAGTGACTGGGCGACAACTAATGAAAAACTGTTTTTT.

The chain employs TRBV11-2 and TRBJ2-7; possibly TRBD1 or TRBD2 for D (5 bases each). Trimming took off 5 bases at V and 2 bases at J, with 13 bases between the two ends. This CDR3 has 14 amino acids. Germline V gives CDR1 SGHAT, CDR2 FQNNGV. The CDR3 region is CASSPRDGAYEQYF. The DNA of the CDR3 is TGTGCCAGCAGCCCCCGGGACGGGGCCTACGAGCAGTACTTC.

The V call is TRBV4-1, the J call TRBJ1-4; D might be TRBD1 (5 bases). Trimming removed 3 bases at V and 0 bases at J, with 11 bases between. The CDR3 loop spans 16 amino acids. Germline values: CDR1 MGHRA, CDR2 YSYEKL. The CDR3 reads CASSQQPGPTNEKLFF. In DNA form, the CDR3 reads TGCGCCAGCAGCCAGCAACCGGGACCAACTAATGAAAAACTGTTTTTT.

This chain links TRBV18 with TRBJ2-2; D unresolved. Trimming pared 3 bases from V and 10 bases from J, leaving 15 bases between. Germline assignment: CDR1 KGHSH and CDR2 LQKENI. This CDR3 has 14 amino acids. In DNA form, the CDR3 reads TGTGCCAGCTCACCCGGACCCTCTGGGAAGGAGCTGTTTTTT. It encodes CASSPGPSGKELFF. The variable domain in full, completed from reference TRBV18 and TRBJ2-2, reads NAGVMQNPRHLVRRRGQEARLRCSPMKGHSHVYWYRQLPEEGLKFMVYLQKENIIDESGMPKERFSAEFPKEGPSILRIQQVVRGDSAAYFCASSPGPSGKELFFGEGSRLTVL.

CDR3 nucleotide sequence: TGTGCCAGCTCACCACTCGGTCTACAGGGAACAGCGAGAGGAACTGAAGCTTTCTTT. Protein: CASSPLGLQGTARGTEAFF. This chain uses TRBV18 with TRBJ1-1; weak D call: TRBD1 (6 bases). The ends were cut back, 1 base at V and 5 bases at J, with 26 bases in the middle. Germline V gene sequence: CDR1 KGHSH, CDR2 LQKENI. This CDR3 comprises 19 residues.

The V and J genes are TRBV18 and TRBJ2-4; TRBD2 matches at 7 bases. This CDR3 spans 14 amino acids. Per germline, CDR1 KGHSH and CDR2 LQKENI. V shed 3 bases, J shed 7 bases, and the junction held 6 bases outside the gene matches. CDR3 sequence: CASSPAGVANIQYF. The CDR3 region has the DNA TGTGCCAGCTCACCCGCGGGGGTGGCGAACATTCAGTACTTC.

The chain recombines TRBV7-9 with TRBJ2-3; D not resolved. V lost 4 bases and J lost 0, with 5 bases in between. Germline V gives CDR1 SEHNR, CDR2 FQNEAQ (reference sequence). The length of the CDR3 is 13 residues. CDR3 amino acids: CASSSSSTDTQYF. The CDR3 DNA follows: TGTGCCAGCAGCTCCTCTAGCACAGATACGCAGTATTTT.

This clone is large. J is TRBJ1-1 and V is TRBV5-1, with D possibly being TRBD1 (6 bases). V was pared by 4 bases and J by 8 bases, with 21 bases between. The CDR3 runs 15 residues. CDR1 is SGHRS and CDR2 is YFSETQ in the germline V gene. The CDR3 bases are TGCGCCAGCAGCACCGACGCGGGCCCAGGGGCAGAAGCTTTCTTT. Amino acids: CASSTDAGPGAEAFF. Variable domain in full (rest from reference TRBV5-1 and TRBJ1-1): KAGVTQTPRYLIKTRGQQVTLSCSPISGHRSVSWYQQTPGQGLQFLFEYFSETQRNKGNFPGRFSGRQFSNSRSEMNVSTLELGDSALYLCASSTDAGPGAEAFFGQGTRLTVV.

The chain links TRBV7-2 to TRBJ1-1, with D hard to call. Looked up from germline, CDR1 is SGHTA and CDR2 is FQGNSA. The CDR3 consists of 14 residues. Trimming shortened V by 3 bases and J by 3 bases, and 11 bases separated the two germline ends. This chain's CDR3 is CASSLRPGDTEAFF. CDR3 DNA sequence: TGTGCCAGCAGCTTGAGACCGGGAGACACTGAAGCTTTCTTT.

J is TRBJ2-1 and V is TRBV6-5, with 10 bases fitting TRBD2. J gave up 8 bases and V 2 bases, and 6 bases lay outside the gene matches. There are 15 residues in the CDR3. Germline-derived CDR1 and CDR2 are MNHEY and SVGAGI. The CDR3 region is CASSYRLAGAHEQFF. CDR3 coding DNA: TGTGCCAGCAGTTACAGGCTAGCGGGAGCCCATGAGCAGTTCTTC.

The J gene is TRBJ2-1, the V gene TRBV11-2; D remains unclear. Germline V gives CDR1 SGHAT, CDR2 FQNNGV. With 7 bases removed from V and 2 bases from J, the gap between germline ends came to 9 bases. This CDR3 has 13 residues. This CDR3 is CASTPSAYNEQFF. The CDR3 DNA follows: TGTGCCAGCACCCCTTCTGCCTACAATGAGCAGTTCTTC.

The genes are TRBV19 and TRBJ1-5; TRBD1 might be the D (5 bases). Germline assignment: CDR1 LNHDA and CDR2 SQIVND (reference sequence). V was trimmed by 3 bases and J by 8 bases, leaving 23 bases between them. CDR3 size: 17 residues. The CDR3 DNA is TGTGCCAGTAGTATCGGGGGAAACTATGGGGGTACGGAGCCCCAGCATTTT. It encodes CASSIGGNYGGTEPQHF. Full variable domain (rest looked up from reference TRBV19 and TRBJ1-5): DGGITQSPKYLFRKEGQNVTLSCEQNLNHDAMYWYRQDPGQGLRLIYYSQIVNDFQKGDIAEGYSVSREKKESFPLTVTSAQKNPTAFYLCASSIGGNYGGTEPQHFGDGTRLSIL.